This record concerns one T cell receptor beta chain sequence. Its antigen is as yet unknown. This record comes from a study of identical twins. Study findings and constraints: The study found excess low generation probability among twin-shared out-of-frame alpha sequences. These conclusions were based on statistical analysis (cross-sectional, not following the same donors). Excess sharing between twins was weaker in beta out-of-frame sequences.

TCRdb itself ran the 5' RACE reads through MiXCR, one entry per CDR3 protein. The data hold around 1.7 million distinct CDR3 sequences, with about 31% observed a single time. Germline CDR1 and CDR2: SQVTM and ANQGSEA. Trimming at V came to 6 bases and at J to 5 bases, leaving 9 bases not matched to a gene. The CDR3 sequence is 13 residues long. The clonotype was recovered from a newborn girl in good health. The V call is TRBV29-1, the J call TRBJ1-2; 7 bases align to TRBD1. Sequenced material: cord blood. The CDR3: CSVGGIGSYGYTF. The CDR3, as DNA: TGCAGCGTAGGGGGCATCGGCAGTTATGGCTACACCTTC.